This T cell receptor beta chain was obtained from a study of blood T cell repertoires in COVID-19. Germline lookup yields CDR1 KGHSH and CDR2 LQKENI. This CDR3 spans 15 amino acids. The trim removed 3 bases at V and 7 bases at J, leaving 10 bases unmatched. TCRdb's copy holds only in-frame clones and misses some; the assay was immunoSEQ multiplex PCR. Of 210,000 or so clones listed, more than 80% are singletons. The sequence was obtained from a woman of 80 years or more with acute or convalescent COVID-19. This rearrangement joins TRBV18 to TRBJ1-2; TRBD1 agrees at 8 bases. Specimen: peripheral blood. The CDR3 protein is CASSPGGQGARGYTF. DNA of the CDR3: TGTGCCAGCTCACCTGGGGGCCAGGGGGCGCGTGGCTACACCTTC.